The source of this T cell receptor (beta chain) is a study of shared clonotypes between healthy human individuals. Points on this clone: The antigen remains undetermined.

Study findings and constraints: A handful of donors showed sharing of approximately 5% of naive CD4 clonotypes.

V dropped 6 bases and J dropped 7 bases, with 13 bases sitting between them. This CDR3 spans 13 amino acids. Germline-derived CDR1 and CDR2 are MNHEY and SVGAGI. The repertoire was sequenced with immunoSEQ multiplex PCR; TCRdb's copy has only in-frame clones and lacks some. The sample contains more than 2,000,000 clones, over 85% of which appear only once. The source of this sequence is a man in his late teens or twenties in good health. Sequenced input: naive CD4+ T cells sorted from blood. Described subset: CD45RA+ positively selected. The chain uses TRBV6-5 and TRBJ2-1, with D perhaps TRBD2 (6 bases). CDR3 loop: CASRRDFENEQFF. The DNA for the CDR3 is TGTGCCAGCAGACGGGACTTCGAAAATGAGCAGTTCTTC.